The 12 T cell receptor beta chains listed next were all sequenced from one sample in a study of blood T cell repertoires in COVID-19. TCRdb keeps only in-frame clones here, not all; method: immunoSEQ multiplex PCR. The table lists about 73,000 clones, roughly 80% of them singletons. Sequencing was performed on peripheral blood. The receptor source for this set is a human donor in a cohort sampled during active COVID-19.

This chain joins TRBV5-1 and TRBJ2-5; TRBD1 agrees at 7 bases. V shed 4 bases and J 5 bases; nucleotides not matched to a gene: 8. The CDR3 has 14 amino acids. Germline lookup yields CDR1 SGHRS and CDR2 YFSETQ. The CDR3 sequence is CASSGNRGVETQYF. CDR3 nucleotides: TGCGCCAGCAGCGGTAACAGGGGCGTGGAGACCCAGTACTTC.

The chain links TRBV6-5 to TRBJ1-3, with D unresolved. From germline, CDR1 is MNHEY and CDR2 SVGAGI. This CDR3 region has 15 residues. Trimming took off 5 bases at V and 1 base at J, with 12 bases between the two ends. The CDR3 sequence is CASSLREGSGNTIYF. DNA of the CDR3: TGTGCCAGCAGTCTCCGGGAGGGATCTGGAAACACCATATATTTT.

V usage is TRBV7-2 and J usage is TRBJ2-3; 8 nucleotides line up with TRBD1. V gave up 10 bases and J gave up 2 bases; unmatched junction bases: 8. The CDR3 sequence is 14 residues long. Germline V gives CDR1 SGHTA, CDR2 FQGNSA. In nucleotides, the CDR3 is TGTGCCACCCGGAGGGACAGGTCCACAGATACGCAGTATTTT. It yields the protein CATRRDRSTDTQYF.

This clone has a single count. The genes are TRBV1 and TRBJ2-1; TRBD1 was called by the table and not checked on the DNA. TRBV1 is shown as a pseudogene. CDR3 length equals 17 residues. DNA for the CDR3: TGCACCAGCAGCCAAGAACCGACGGGGCAGGGGGCCAATGAGCAGTTCTTC. It codes for CTSSQEPTGQGANEQFF.

This chain uses TRBV6-1 with TRBJ2-7; D might be TRBD1 (6 bases). Germline V gives CDR1 MNHNS, CDR2 SASEGT. The CDR3 is 15 amino acids. V lost 2 bases, J lost 3 bases, and 14 bases lay in between. The CDR3 DNA reads TGTGCCAGCAGTGAACGAGAGGGACAATACTACGAGCAGTACTTC. Translation: CASSEREGQYYEQYF.

This clone is a singleton in its sample. The chain uses TRBV7-6 and TRBJ2-3; 11 nucleotides agree with TRBD2. The length of the CDR3 is 16 residues. J lost 8 bases, V lost 1 base, and 8 bases had no gene match. Germline loops: CDR1 SGHVS, CDR2 FNYEAQ. The CDR3 here is CASSLVLAGGSGTQYF. The CDR3 coding sequence is TGTGCCAGCAGCTTAGTGCTAGCGGGGGGTTCGGGTACGCAGTATTTT.

The rearrangement joins TRBV18 to TRBJ2-5; possibly TRBD2 for D (6 bases). Trimming pared 4 bases from V and 3 bases from J, leaving 15 bases between. Germline loops: CDR1 KGHSH, CDR2 LQKENI. This CDR3 has 15 residues. The CDR3 DNA follows: TGTGCCAGCTCACGCACCGGGACTCCTGAAGAGACCCAGTACTTC. Protein product: CASSRTGTPEETQYF.

The chain carries TRBV7-2 and TRBJ2-3; 8 nucleotides match TRBD2. Trimming removed 0 bases from V and 2 bases from J; junction bases left unmatched: 7. The CDR3 contains 17 residues. From germline, CDR1 is SGHTA and CDR2 FQGNSA. CDR3 region: CASSLAGTGGPTDTQYF. CDR3 nucleotide sequence: TGTGCCAGCAGCTTAGCGGGAACGGGGGGGCCCACAGATACGCAGTATTTT.

The chain has TRBV19 and TRBJ2-5, with a weak D call TRBD2 (7 bases). V lost 5 bases and J 4 bases, leaving 8 bases between the germline ends. Germline assignment: CDR1 LNHDA and CDR2 SQIVND (reference sequence). The CDR3 is made up of 12 amino acids. The CDR3 loop is CASSAGAETQYF. As DNA, the CDR3 is TGTGCCAGTAGTGCGGGGGCAGAGACCCAGTACTTC.

This rearrangement joins TRBV10-3 to TRBJ1-3; D might be TRBD1 (5 bases). Between the trimmed V and J ends, which lost 5 bases and 0 bases, there was a span of 11 bases. The CDR3 extends over 15 amino acids. CDR1 and CDR2 from the germline V gene are ENHRY and SYGVKD. CDR3 DNA sequence: TGTGCCATCAGTCGGGACGGGGGCTCTGGAAACACCATATATTTT. This sequence encodes CAISRDGGSGNTIYF.

This chain joins TRBV7-2 and TRBJ2-3; 8 nucleotides match TRBD2. Germline V gene lookup returns CDR1 SGHTA and CDR2 FQGNSA. The CDR3 contains 15 residues. With 3 bases clipped from V and 0 bases from J, the junction kept 2 bases outside the gene matches. CDR3 in amino acids: CASSLVAGSTDTQYF. The CDR3, as DNA: TGTGCCAGCAGCTTGGTAGCGGGGAGCACAGATACGCAGTATTTT.

V and J are TRBV3-1 (or the pseudogene TRBV3-2) and TRBJ2-7, with 8 bases matching TRBD2. CDR1 is LGHDT, CDR2 YNNKEL, per germline (reference sequence). The CDR3 runs to 16 residues. J was trimmed by 0 bases and V by 0 bases; bases with no gene match: 4. The CDR3 nucleotides read TGTGCCAGCAGCCAAGAGTTTGGGACTAGCTCCTACGAGCAGTACTTC. It yields the protein CASSQEFGTSSYEQYF.